The TCR beta chain described here comes from a study of identical twins. CDR1 is DFQATT, CDR2 SNEGSKA, per germline (reference sequence). V lost 6 bases, J lost 4 bases, and 17 bases lay in between. CDR3 size: 14 residues. Findings and limits, study-wide: Within cord blood, abundant beta clonotypes carried fewer insertions, but memory repertoires showed no such trend. Out-of-frame TCR alpha sharing observed in monozygotic twins exceeded model estimates.

MiXCR was run by TCRdb on the 5' RACE reads, yielding one entry per CDR3 protein. This sample carries roughly 1.6 million distinct CDR3 sequences, about 32% of them seen once, and the ten largest clones take under 0.35%. In this sample, this clonotype turned up a few times. Antigen unknown. This sequence was found in a newborn girl in good health. The sequenced material came from cord blood. V is TRBV20-1 and J is TRBJ2-3; tentative D call: TRBD2 (5 bases). DNA of the CDR3: TGCAGTGCCCATATAGCGTTTGTCGCAGATACGCAGTATTTT. Residues: CSAHIAFVADTQYF.